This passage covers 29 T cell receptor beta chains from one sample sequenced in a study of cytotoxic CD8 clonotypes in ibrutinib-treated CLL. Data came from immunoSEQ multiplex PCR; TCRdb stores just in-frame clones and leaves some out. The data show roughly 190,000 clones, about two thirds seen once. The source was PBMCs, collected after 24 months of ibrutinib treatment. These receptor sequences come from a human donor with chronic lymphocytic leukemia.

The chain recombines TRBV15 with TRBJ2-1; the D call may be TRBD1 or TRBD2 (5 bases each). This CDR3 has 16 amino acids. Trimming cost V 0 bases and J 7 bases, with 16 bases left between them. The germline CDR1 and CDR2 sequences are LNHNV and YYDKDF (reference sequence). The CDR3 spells CATSRDRGPTGNEQFF. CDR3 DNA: TGTGCCACCAGCAGAGATCGGGGCCCCACGGGGAATGAGCAGTTCTTC.

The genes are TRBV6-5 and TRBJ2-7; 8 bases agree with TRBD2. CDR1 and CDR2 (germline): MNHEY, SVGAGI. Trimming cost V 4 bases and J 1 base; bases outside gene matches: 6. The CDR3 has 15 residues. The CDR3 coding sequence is TGTGCCAGCAGTTCCCCCCGCGGGAGGTCCTACGAGCAGTACTTC. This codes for CASSSPRGRSYEQYF.

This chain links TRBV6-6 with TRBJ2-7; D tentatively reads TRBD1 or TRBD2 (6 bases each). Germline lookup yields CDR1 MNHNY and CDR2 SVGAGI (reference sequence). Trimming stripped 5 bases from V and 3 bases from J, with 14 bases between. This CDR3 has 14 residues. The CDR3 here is CASSLPGGYYEQYF. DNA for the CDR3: TGTGCCAGCAGTCTACCCGGGGGCTACTACGAGCAGTACTTC.

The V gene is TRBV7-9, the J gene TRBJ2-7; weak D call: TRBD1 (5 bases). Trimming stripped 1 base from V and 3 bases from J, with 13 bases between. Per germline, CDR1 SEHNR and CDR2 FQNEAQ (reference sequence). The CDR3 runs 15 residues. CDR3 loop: CASSLGLQDFYEQYF. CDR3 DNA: TGTGCCAGCAGCTTAGGGCTACAGGATTTCTACGAGCAGTACTTC. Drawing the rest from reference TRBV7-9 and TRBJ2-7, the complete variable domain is DTGVSQNPRHKITKRGQNVTFRCDPISEHNRLYWYRQTLGQGPEFLTYFQNEAQLEKSRLLSDRFSAERPKGSFSTLEIQRTEQGDSAMYLCASSLGLQDFYEQYFGPGTRLTVT.

The CDR3 DNA sequence: TGTGCCAGTAGTAACATAGGACAGGGTTTAAAGACCCAGTACTTC. Residues: CASSNIGQGLKTQYF. The chain joins TRBV19 to TRBJ2-5; 8 bases map to TRBD1. CDR1 is LNHDA, CDR2 SQIVND, per germline (reference sequence). V lost 4 bases, J lost 6 bases, and 10 bases stayed unmatched. This CDR3 is built from 15 residues. Supplemented by reference TRBV19 and TRBJ2-5, the full variable domain reads DGGITQSPKYLFRKEGQNVTLSCEQNLNHDAMYWYRQDPGQGLRLIYYSQIVNDFQKGDIAEGYSVSREKKESFPLTVTSAQKNPTAFYLCASSNIGQGLKTQYFGPGTRLLVL.

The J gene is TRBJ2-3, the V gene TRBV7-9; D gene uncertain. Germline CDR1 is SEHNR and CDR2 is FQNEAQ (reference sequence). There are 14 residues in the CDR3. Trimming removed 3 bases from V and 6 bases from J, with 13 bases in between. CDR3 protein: CASSLGYAVDTQYF. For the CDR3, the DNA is TGTGCCAGCAGCTTGGGTTATGCGGTCGATACGCAGTATTTT.

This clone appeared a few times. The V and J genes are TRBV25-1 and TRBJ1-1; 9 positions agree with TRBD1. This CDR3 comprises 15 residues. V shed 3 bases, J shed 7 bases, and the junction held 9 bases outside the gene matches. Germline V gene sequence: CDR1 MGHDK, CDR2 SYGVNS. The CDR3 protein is CASSEWTGEINEAFF. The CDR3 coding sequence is TGTGCCAGCAGTGAGTGGACAGGGGAGATTAATGAAGCTTTCTTT.

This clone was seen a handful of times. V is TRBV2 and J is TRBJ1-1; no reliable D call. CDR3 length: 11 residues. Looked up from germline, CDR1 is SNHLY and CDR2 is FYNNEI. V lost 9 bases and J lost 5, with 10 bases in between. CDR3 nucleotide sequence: TGTGCCAGTAAACAGTATACTGAAGCTTTCTTT. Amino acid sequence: CASKQYTEAFF.

The DNA for the CDR3 is TGCGCCAGCAGTCAATCCTACAACGGAACTGGGGACACCGGGGAGCTGTTTTTT. Translated: CASSQSYNGTGDTGELFF. The chain links TRBV23-1 to TRBJ2-2; no clear D. TRBV23-1 qualifies as an ORF whose function is uncertain. The CDR3 runs to 18 residues. V dropped 0 bases and J dropped 3 bases, with 17 bases sitting between them.

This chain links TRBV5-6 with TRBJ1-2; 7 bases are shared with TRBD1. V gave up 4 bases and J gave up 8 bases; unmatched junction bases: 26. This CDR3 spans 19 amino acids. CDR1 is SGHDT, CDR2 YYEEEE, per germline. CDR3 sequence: CASSQTVSRDSVPSWGYTF. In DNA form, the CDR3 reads TGTGCCAGCAGCCAGACAGTTAGCCGGGACAGTGTTCCGTCTTGGGGCTACACCTTC.

The CDR3 reads CASSVAGDYTGELFF. CDR3 nucleotides: TGTGCCAGCAGCGTAGCGGGAGACTACACCGGGGAGCTGTTTTTT. V gene TRBV9 combines with J gene TRBJ2-2, with D perhaps TRBD2 (6 bases). Germline lookup yields CDR1 SGDLS and CDR2 YYNGEE. V was clipped by 0 bases and J by 3 bases, with 9 bases between them. CDR3 size: 15 residues.

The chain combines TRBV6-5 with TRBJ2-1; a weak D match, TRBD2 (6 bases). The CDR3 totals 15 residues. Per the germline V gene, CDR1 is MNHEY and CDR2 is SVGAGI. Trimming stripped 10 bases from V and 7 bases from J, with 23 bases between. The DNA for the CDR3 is TGTGCCACAAGGGTCGGGGACTCCGAGGTAAATGAGCAGTTCTTC. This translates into CATRVGDSEVNEQFF.

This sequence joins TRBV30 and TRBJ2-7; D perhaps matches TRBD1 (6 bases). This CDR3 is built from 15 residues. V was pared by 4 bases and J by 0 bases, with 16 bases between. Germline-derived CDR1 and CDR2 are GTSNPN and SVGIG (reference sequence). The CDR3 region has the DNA TGTGCCTGGAACAAGGACAGAACGTCCTCCTACGAGCAGTACTTC. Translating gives CAWNKDRTSSYEQYF.

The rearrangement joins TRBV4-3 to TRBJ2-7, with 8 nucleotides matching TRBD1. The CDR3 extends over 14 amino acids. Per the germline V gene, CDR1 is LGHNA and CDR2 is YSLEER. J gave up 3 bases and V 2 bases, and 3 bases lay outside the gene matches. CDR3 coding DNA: TGCGCCAGCAGCCAACGAGACAGGGGCTACGAGCAGTACTTC. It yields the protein CASSQRDRGYEQYF.

The CDR3: CASSRRDIVGNEQFF. The CDR3 DNA is TGTGCCAGCAGTCGACGGGACATAGTTGGCAATGAGCAGTTCTTC. The J gene is TRBJ2-1, the V gene TRBV6-5, with a possible D match to TRBD1 (6 bases). V lost 5 bases to trimming and J lost 6 bases, with 17 bases between them. This CDR3 comprises 15 residues. In germline, CDR1 is MNHEY, CDR2 SVGAGI.

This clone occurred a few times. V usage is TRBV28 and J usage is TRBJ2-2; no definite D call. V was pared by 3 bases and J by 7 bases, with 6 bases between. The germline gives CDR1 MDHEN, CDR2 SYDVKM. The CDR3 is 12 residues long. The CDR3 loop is CASSLRHGELFF. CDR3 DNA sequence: TGTGCCAGCAGTTTGCGGCACGGGGAGCTGTTTTTT.

CDR3 nucleotide sequence: TGTGCTAGTGGTTTGGTATACAGGGGTGGGAATGAGCAGTTCTTC. It is translated as CASGLVYRGGNEQFF. This chain joins TRBV12-5 and TRBJ2-1; 7 bases line up with TRBD1. The CDR3 spans 15 residues. V shed 0 bases and J 7 bases; nucleotides not matched to a gene: 6. Per the germline V gene, CDR1 is LGHNT and CDR2 is FRNRAP.

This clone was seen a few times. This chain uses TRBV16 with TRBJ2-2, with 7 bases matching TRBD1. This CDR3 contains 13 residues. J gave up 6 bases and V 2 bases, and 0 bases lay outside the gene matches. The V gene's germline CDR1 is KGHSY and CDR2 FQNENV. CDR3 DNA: TGTGCCAGCAGCCAAGACAGGGCCGGGGAGCTGTTTTTT. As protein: CASSQDRAGELFF.

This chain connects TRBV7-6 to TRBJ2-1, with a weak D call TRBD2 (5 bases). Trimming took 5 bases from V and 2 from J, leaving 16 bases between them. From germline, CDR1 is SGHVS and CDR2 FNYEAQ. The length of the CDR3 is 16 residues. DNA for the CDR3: TGTGCCAGCAGCCCTGGGAGCGGACGGCCCTACAATGAGCAGTTCTTC. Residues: CASSPGSGRPYNEQFF.

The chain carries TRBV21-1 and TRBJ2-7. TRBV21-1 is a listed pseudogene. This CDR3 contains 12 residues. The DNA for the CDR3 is TGTGCCAGCAAGTGGTGGGTCCACGAGCAGTACTTC. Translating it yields CASKWWVHEQYF.

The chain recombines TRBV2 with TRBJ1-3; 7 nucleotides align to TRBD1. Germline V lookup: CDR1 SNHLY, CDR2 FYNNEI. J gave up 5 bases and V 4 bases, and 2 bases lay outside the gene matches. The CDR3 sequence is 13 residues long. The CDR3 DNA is TGTGCCAGCAGTGGGACAGGCAGAAACACCATATATTTT. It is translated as CASSGTGRNTIYF. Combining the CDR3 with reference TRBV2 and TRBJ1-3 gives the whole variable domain EPEVTQTPSHQVTQMGQEVILRCVPISNHLYFYWYRQILGQKVEFLVSFYNNEISEKSEIFDDQFSVERPDGSNFTLKIRSTKLEDSAMYFCASSGTGRNTIYFGEGSWLTVV.

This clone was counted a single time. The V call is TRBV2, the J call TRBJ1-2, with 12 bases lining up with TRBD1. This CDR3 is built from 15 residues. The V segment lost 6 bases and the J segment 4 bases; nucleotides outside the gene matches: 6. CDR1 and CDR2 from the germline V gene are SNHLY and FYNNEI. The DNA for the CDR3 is TGTGCCAGCAGAGCAGGGACAGGGGGCGTCTATGGCTACACCTTC. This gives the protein CASRAGTGGVYGYTF.

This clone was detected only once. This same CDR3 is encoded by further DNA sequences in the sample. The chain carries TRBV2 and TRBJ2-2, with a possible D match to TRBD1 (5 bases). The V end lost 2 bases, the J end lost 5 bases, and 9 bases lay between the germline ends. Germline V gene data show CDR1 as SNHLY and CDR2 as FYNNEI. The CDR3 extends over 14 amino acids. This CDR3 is CASSERQITGELFF. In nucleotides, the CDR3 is TGTGCCAGCAGTGAAAGACAGATTACCGGGGAGCTGTTTTTT.

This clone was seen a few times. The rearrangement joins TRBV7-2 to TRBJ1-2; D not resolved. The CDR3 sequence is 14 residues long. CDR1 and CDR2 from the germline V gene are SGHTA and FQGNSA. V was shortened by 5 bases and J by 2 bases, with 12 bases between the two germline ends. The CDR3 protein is CASSPGRTNYGYTF. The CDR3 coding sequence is TGTGCCAGCAGCCCCGGGAGGACCAACTATGGCTACACCTTC.

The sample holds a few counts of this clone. This CDR3 is CASSVTVGTGIYEQYF. DNA of the CDR3: TGTGCCAGTAGCGTCACAGTCGGGACAGGAATCTACGAGCAGTACTTC. The V gene is TRBV19, the J gene TRBJ2-7; 8 bases line up with TRBD1. J lost 3 bases, V lost 6 bases, and 13 bases had no gene match. The length of the CDR3 is 16 residues. CDR1 is LNHDA and CDR2 is SQIVND in the germline V gene (reference sequence).

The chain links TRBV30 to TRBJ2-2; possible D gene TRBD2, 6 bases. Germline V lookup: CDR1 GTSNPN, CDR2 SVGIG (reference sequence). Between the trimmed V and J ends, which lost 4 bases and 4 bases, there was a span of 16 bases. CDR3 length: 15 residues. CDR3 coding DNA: TGTGCCTGGACCCTTCTAGCGTTTGGCACCGGGGAGCTGTTTTTT. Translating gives CAWTLLAFGTGELFF.

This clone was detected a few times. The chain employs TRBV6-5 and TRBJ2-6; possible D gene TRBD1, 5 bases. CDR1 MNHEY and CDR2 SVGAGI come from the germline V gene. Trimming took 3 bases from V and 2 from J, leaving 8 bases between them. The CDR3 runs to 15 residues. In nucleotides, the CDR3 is TGTGCCAGCAGTTATGGGGCTACTGGGGCCAACGTCCTGACTTTC. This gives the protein CASSYGATGANVLTF.

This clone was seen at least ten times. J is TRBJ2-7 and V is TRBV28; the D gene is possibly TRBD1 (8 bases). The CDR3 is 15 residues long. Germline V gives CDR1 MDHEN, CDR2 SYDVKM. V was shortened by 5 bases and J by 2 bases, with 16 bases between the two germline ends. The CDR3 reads CASSTSGTGTYEQYF. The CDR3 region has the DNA TGTGCCAGCAGTACGAGCGGGACAGGCACCTACGAGCAGTACTTC.

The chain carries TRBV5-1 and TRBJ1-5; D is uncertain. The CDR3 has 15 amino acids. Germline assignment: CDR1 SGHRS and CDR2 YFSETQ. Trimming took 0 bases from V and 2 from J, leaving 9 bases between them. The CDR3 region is CASSLDGVRNQPQHF. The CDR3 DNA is TGCGCCAGCAGCTTGGATGGGGTACGCAATCAGCCCCAGCATTTT. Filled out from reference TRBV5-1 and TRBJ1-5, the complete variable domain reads KAGVTQTPRYLIKTRGQQVTLSCSPISGHRSVSWYQQTPGQGLQFLFEYFSETQRNKGNFPGRFSGRQFSNSRSEMNVSTLELGDSALYLCASSLDGVRNQPQHFGDGTRLSIL.